Below, 18 T cell receptor beta chains from the same sample are listed, as sequenced in a study of neoadjuvant anti-PD-1 for oral cavity cancer. Only in-frame clones appear in the TCRdb table, and some are missing; sequencing was by immunoSEQ multiplex PCR. This table holds 75,000 or so clones, more than 80% found once. Source: PBMCs, taken before nivolumab (anti-PD-1) treatment. The receptor set was obtained from a person aged 35-80 years with oral cavity squamous cell carcinoma.

The V call is TRBV5-1, the J call TRBJ1-1, with 7 positions matching TRBD1. This CDR3 has 15 amino acids. Germline CDR1 and CDR2: SGHRS and YFSETQ. Losses at the gene ends were 0 bases for V and 1 base for J; bases not matched to a gene: 3. The CDR3 DNA reads TGCGCCAGCAGCTTGGCAGACAGGGCGAACACTGAAGCTTTCTTT. Protein: CASSLADRANTEAFF.

The V and J genes are TRBV20-1 and TRBJ2-5, with D unresolved. CDR3 length: 11 amino acids. Per the germline V gene, CDR1 is DFQATT and CDR2 is SNEGSKA (reference sequence). Trimming removed 0 bases from V and 10 bases from J, with 9 bases in between. The CDR3: CSARDPPYQYF. The CDR3 nucleotides are TGCAGTGCTAGAGATCCCCCTTACCAGTACTTC.

The rearrangement links TRBV9 to TRBJ1-5, with TRBD1 matching 9 bases. Germline V gene data show CDR1 as SGDLS and CDR2 as YYNGEE. The V and J ends lost 4 bases and 3 bases, in that order; junction bases with no gene match: 20. This CDR3 comprises 20 residues. Written as DNA, the CDR3 is TGTGCCAGCAGCCAAAACATCAATCGGACAGGGGTTCGAATCAATCAGCCCCAGCATTTT. Translation: CASSQNINRTGVRINQPQHF.

The rearrangement joins TRBV30 to TRBJ1-5, with no clear D. There are 14 residues in the CDR3. With 0 bases removed from V and 2 bases from J, the gap between germline ends came to 8 bases. Germline loops: CDR1 GTSNPN, CDR2 SVGIG (reference sequence). Written as DNA, the CDR3 is TGTGCCTGGAGTGTGATGCGGGGCAATCAGCCCCAGCATTTT. Protein: CAWSVMRGNQPQHF.

This clone was seen more than once but under ten times. CDR3 in amino acids: CAWSRGGGNNQPQHF. The CDR3 region has the DNA TGTGCCTGGAGTCGAGGAGGGGGTAATAATCAGCCCCAGCATTTT. The chain uses TRBV30 and TRBJ1-5; a weak D match, TRBD1 (6 bases). Germline V gene lookup returns CDR1 GTSNPN and CDR2 SVGIG (reference sequence). V lost 2 bases, J lost 4 bases, and 15 bases lay in between. There are 15 residues in the CDR3.

The chain employs TRBV29-1 and TRBJ2-5, with 10 nucleotides matching TRBD2. Germline V gene lookup returns CDR1 SQVTM and CDR2 ANQGSEA. The junction had 4 bases not matched to a gene; V was cut back by 5 bases and J by 4 bases. The CDR3 consists of 13 residues. The CDR3 here is CSVKAGGTETQYF. The CDR3 DNA sequence: TGCAGCGTTAAAGCGGGAGGGACAGAGACCCAGTACTTC.

With respect to this clone: Distinct nucleotide sequences in the sample also encode this CDR3. The V call is TRBV2, the J call TRBJ1-1; D gene unclear. The V end lost 3 bases, the J end lost 7 bases, and 6 bases lay between the germline ends. The CDR3 is 11 amino acids. The germline CDR1 and CDR2 sequences are SNHLY and FYNNEI. CDR3 nucleotides: TGTGCCAGCAGTGAGGCAGGTGAAGCTTTCTTT. It specifies CASSEAGEAFF. The full variable domain, its missing parts supplied by reference TRBV2 and TRBJ1-1, is EPEVTQTPSHQVTQMGQEVILRCVPISNHLYFYWYRQILGQKVEFLVSFYNNEISEKSEIFDDQFSVERPDGSNFTLKIRSTKLEDSAMYFCASSEAGEAFFGQGTRLTVV.

The CDR3 region is CAWSRGQSVLGGQPQHF. The CDR3 DNA is TGTGCCTGGAGTAGGGGCCAGAGCGTTCTGGGGGGGCAGCCCCAGCATTTT. The V call is TRBV30, the J call TRBJ1-5, with D possibly being TRBD1 (5 bases). CDR1 and CDR2 (germline): GTSNPN, SVGIG (reference sequence). The CDR3 covers 17 residues. V was clipped by 2 bases and J by 7 bases, with 24 bases between them. The whole variable domain, filled in from reference TRBV30 and TRBJ1-5, reads SQTIHQWPATLVQPVGSPLSLECTVEGTSNPNLYWYRQAAGRGLQLLFYSVGIGQISSEVPQNLSASRPQDRQFILSSKKLLLSDSGFYLCAWSRGQSVLGGQPQHFGDGTRLSIL.

The J gene is TRBJ2-1, the V gene TRBV6-6, with 7 bases aligning to TRBD1. Trimming cost V 6 bases and J 2 bases; bases outside gene matches: 7. From germline, CDR1 is MNHNY and CDR2 SVGAGI (reference sequence). The CDR3 runs to 15 residues. This chain's CDR3 is CASRSSGTAYNEQFF. CDR3 nucleotides: TGTGCCAGCAGAAGTTCCGGGACAGCCTACAATGAGCAGTTCTTC.

This sequence joins TRBV15 and TRBJ1-1; the match to TRBD1 covers 9 bases. There are 14 residues in the CDR3. Trimming cost V 6 bases and J 3 bases; bases outside gene matches: 5. Germline V gene data show CDR1 as LNHNV and CDR2 as YYDKDF (reference sequence). The CDR3 region is CATSVGTGYTEAFF. Here the CDR3 DNA reads TGTGCCACCAGTGTCGGGACAGGGTACACTGAAGCTTTCTTT. Variable domain in full (rest from reference TRBV15 and TRBJ1-1): DAMVIQNPRYQVTQFGKPVTLSCSQTLNHNVMYWYQQKSSQAPKLLFHYYDKDFNNEADTPDNFQSRRPNTSFCFLDIRSPGLGDTAMYLCATSVGTGYTEAFFGQGTRLTVV.

This sequence joins TRBV9 and TRBJ1-5, with D possibly TRBD1 on 5 matching bases. The CDR3 spans 14 residues. V was shortened by 0 bases and J by 3 bases, with 7 bases between the two germline ends. Per germline, CDR1 SGDLS and CDR2 YYNGEE. The CDR3 nucleotides are TGTGCCAGCAGCGTAGGGGACCACAATCAGCCCCAGCATTTT. Translating it yields CASSVGDHNQPQHF.

The chain employs TRBV18 and TRBJ1-2; 11 bases are a match to TRBD1. With V trimmed by 6 bases and J by 7 bases, 7 bases remained unmatched. Looked up from germline, CDR1 is KGHSH and CDR2 is LQKENI. This CDR3 comprises 14 residues. Here the CDR3 DNA reads TGTGCCAGCTCCACGGACAGGGGGCTTGCTGGCTACACCTTC. This translates into CASSTDRGLAGYTF. The full variable domain, in which reference TRBV18 and TRBJ1-2 provide the parts outside the CDR3, is NAGVMQNPRHLVRRRGQEARLRCSPMKGHSHVYWYRQLPEEGLKFMVYLQKENIIDESGMPKERFSAEFPKEGPSILRIQQVVRGDSAAYFCASSTDRGLAGYTFGSGTRLTVV.

Turning to this clone: This sample includes further DNA sequences coding for the same CDR3. This chain uses TRBV7-9 with TRBJ2-1; TRBD2 matches 8 bases. V lost 2 bases and J lost 3; bases outside the gene matches: 0. CDR1 and CDR2 (germline): SEHNR, FQNEAQ (reference sequence). The CDR3 is 14 amino acids. The CDR3 nucleotides read TGTGCCAGCAGCTTAAGCGGGAGCTACAATGAGCAGTTCTTC. Encoded protein: CASSLSGSYNEQFF. The whole variable domain, filled in from reference TRBV7-9 and TRBJ2-1, reads DTGVSQNPRHKITKRGQNVTFRCDPISEHNRLYWYRQTLGQGPEFLTYFQNEAQLEKSRLLSDRFSAERPKGSFSTLEIQRTEQGDSAMYLCASSLSGSYNEQFFGPGTRLTVL.

CDR3: CASLGQGSYEQYF. Here the CDR3 DNA reads TGTGCCAGCCTGGGACAGGGATCCTACGAGCAGTACTTC. The rearrangement joins TRBV7-9 to TRBJ2-7; 9 bases agree with TRBD1. The germline V gene has CDR1 SEHNR and CDR2 FQNEAQ (reference sequence). The CDR3 consists of 13 residues. V shed 8 bases, J shed 1 base, and the junction held 3 bases outside the gene matches.

This clone was seen a few times. The V gene is TRBV7-6, the J gene TRBJ1-1; no firm D call. Trimming removed 6 bases at V and 7 bases at J, with 15 bases between. Germline-derived CDR1 and CDR2 are SGHVS and FNYEAQ. This CDR3 region has 13 residues. CDR3 in amino acids: CASSPTYTHEAFF. CDR3 DNA: TGTGCCAGCAGTCCCACATACACCCATGAAGCTTTCTTT.

The chain couples TRBV7-2 to TRBJ1-3; D gene ambiguous. This CDR3 has 15 amino acids. Germline CDR1 is SGHTA and CDR2 is FQGNSA. Trimming removed 1 base at V and 4 bases at J, with 11 bases between. This CDR3 is CASSLVGGLGNTIYF. CDR3 nucleotides: TGTGCCAGCAGCTTAGTAGGCGGATTGGGAAACACCATATATTTT.

The chain links TRBV29-1 to TRBJ2-5; the match to TRBD2 covers 7 bases. The J segment lost 1 base and the V segment lost 6 bases, leaving 8 bases of the junction unmatched. CDR3 length equals 14 residues. Germline lookup yields CDR1 SQVTM and CDR2 ANQGSEA. CDR3 in DNA: TGCAGCGTGAAGGGGCCTAGCGGCCAAGAGACCCAGTACTTC. Its protein is CSVKGPSGQETQYF. The full variable domain, its missing parts supplied by reference TRBV29-1 and TRBJ2-5, is SAVISQKPSRDICQRGTSLTIQCQVDSQVTMMFWYRQQPGQSLTLIATANQGSEATYESGFVIDKFPISRPNLTFSTLTVSNMSPEDSSIYLCSVKGPSGQETQYFGPGTRLLVL.

This clone was seen a few times. V and J are TRBV7-8 and TRBJ1-2, with 9 bases aligning to TRBD1. The CDR3 contains 16 residues. V trimming: 5 bases; J trimming: 5 bases; junction bases outside the gene matches: 12. Per germline, CDR1 SGHVS and CDR2 FQNEAQ. CDR3 in amino acids: CASSQTDRGSTYGYTF. In DNA form, the CDR3 reads TGTGCCAGCAGCCAGACGGACAGGGGATCTACTTATGGCTACACCTTC.